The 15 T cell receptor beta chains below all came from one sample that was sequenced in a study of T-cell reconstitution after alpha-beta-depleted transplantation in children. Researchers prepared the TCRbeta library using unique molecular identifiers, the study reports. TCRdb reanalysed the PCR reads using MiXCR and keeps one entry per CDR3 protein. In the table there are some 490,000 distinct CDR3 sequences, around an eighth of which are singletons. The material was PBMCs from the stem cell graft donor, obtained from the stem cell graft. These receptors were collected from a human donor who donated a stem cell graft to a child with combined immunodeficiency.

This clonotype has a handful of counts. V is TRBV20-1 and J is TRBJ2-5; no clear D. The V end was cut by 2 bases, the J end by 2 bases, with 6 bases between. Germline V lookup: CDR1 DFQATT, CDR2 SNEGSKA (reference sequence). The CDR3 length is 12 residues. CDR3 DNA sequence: TGCAGTGCTAGATCTATACAAGAGACCCAGTACTTC. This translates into CSARSIQETQYF.

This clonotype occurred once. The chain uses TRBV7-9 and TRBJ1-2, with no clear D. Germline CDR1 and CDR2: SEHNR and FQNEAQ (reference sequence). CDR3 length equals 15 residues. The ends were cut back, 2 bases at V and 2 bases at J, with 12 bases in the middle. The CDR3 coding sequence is TGTGCCAGCAGCTTATTAATCGGTACCAACTATGGCTACACCTTC. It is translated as CASSLLIGTNYGYTF.

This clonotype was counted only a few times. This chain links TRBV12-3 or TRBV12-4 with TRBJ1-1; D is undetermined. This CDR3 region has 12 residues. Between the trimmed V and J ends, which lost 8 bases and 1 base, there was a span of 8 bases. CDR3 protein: CASEEGNTEAFF. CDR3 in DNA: TGTGCCAGCGAGGAAGGGAACACTGAAGCTTTCTTT.

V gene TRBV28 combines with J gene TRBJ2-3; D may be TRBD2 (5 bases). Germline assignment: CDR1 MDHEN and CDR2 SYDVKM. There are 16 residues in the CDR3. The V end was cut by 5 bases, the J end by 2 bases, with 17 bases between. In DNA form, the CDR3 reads TGTGCCAGCAGTGCGAGGGCCCCACCTGACACAGATACGCAGTATTTT. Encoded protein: CASSARAPPDTDTQYF.

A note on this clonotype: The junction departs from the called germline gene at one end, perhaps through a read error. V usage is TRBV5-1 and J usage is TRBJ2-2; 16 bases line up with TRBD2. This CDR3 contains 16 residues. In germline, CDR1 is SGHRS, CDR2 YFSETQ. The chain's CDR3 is CARSSGTSGGAGELFF. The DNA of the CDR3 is TGTGCCAGGAGCTCCGGGACTAGCGGGGGGGCCGGGGAGCTGTTTTTT.

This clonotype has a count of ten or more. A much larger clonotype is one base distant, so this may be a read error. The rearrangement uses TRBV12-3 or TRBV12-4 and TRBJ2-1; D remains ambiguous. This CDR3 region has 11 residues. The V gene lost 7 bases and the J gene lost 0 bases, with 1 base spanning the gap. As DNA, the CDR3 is TGTGCCAGCAACTCCTACAATGAGCAGTTCTTC. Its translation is CASNSYNEQFF.

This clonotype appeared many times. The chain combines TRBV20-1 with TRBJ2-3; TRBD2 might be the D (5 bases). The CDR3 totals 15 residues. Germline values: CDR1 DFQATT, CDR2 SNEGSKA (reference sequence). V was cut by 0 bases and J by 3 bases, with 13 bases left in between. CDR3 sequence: CSARDQLGKTDTQYF. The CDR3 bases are TGCAGTGCTAGAGATCAACTAGGAAAGACAGATACGCAGTATTTT.

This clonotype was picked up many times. The CDR3 DNA sequence: TGCGCCAGCAGCTTGGAGGCCTTCGGAAGGGGGACAACTAATGAAAAACTGTTTTTT. This sequence encodes CASSLEAFGRGTTNEKLFF. The chain combines TRBV5-1 with TRBJ1-4; D perhaps matches TRBD1 (6 bases). With 0 bases removed from V and 0 bases from J, the gap between germline ends came to 18 bases. The CDR3 extends over 19 amino acids. Germline CDR1 and CDR2: SGHRS and YFSETQ.

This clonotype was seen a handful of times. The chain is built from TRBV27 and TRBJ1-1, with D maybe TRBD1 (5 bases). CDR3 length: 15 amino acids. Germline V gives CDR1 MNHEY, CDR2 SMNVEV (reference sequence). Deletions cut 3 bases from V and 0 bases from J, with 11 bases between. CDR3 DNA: TGTGCCAGCAGTTTGGTACAGGCGTTGAACACTGAAGCTTTCTTT. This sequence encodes CASSLVQALNTEAFF.

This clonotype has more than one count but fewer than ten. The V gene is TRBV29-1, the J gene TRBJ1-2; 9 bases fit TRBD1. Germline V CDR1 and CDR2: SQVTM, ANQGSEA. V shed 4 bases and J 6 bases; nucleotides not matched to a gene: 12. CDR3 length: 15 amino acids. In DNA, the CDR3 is TGCAGCGTTGGGGCCGGGGACAGGGACCAAAATGGCTACACCTTC. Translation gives CSVGAGDRDQNGYTF.

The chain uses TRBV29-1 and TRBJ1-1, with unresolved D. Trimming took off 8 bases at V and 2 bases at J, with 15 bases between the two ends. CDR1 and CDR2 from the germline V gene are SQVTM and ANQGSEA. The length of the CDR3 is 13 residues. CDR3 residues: CSHIEQANTEAFF. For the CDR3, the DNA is TGCAGCCATATTGAGCAGGCTAACACTGAAGCTTTCTTT.

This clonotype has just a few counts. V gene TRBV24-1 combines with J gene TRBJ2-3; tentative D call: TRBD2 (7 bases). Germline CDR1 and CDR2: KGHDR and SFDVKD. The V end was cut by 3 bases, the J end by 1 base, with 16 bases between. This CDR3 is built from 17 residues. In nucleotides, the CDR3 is TGTGCCACCAGTGATGGGGGGCGGGAGATTGGCACAGATACGCAGTATTTT. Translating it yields CATSDGGREIGTDTQYF.

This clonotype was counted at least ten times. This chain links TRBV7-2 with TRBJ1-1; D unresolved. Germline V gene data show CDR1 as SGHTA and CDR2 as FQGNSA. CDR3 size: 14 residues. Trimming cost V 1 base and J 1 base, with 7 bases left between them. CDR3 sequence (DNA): TGTGCCAGCAGCTTAGAGTGGGCGAACACTGAAGCTTTCTTT. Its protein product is CASSLEWANTEAFF.

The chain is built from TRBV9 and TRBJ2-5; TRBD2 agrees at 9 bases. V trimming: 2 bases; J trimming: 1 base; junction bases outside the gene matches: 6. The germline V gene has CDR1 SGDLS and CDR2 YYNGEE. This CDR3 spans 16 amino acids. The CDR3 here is CASSVGSGRTQETQYF. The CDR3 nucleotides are TGTGCCAGCAGCGTGGGTAGCGGGAGAACCCAAGAGACCCAGTACTTC.

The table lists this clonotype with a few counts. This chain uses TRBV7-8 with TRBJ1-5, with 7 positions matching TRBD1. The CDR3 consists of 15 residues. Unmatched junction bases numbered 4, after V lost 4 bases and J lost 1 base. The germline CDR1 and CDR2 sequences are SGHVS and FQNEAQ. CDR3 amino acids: CASSSLDRSNQPQHF. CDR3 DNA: TGTGCCAGCAGCTCCCTGGACAGGAGCAATCAGCCCCAGCATTTT.